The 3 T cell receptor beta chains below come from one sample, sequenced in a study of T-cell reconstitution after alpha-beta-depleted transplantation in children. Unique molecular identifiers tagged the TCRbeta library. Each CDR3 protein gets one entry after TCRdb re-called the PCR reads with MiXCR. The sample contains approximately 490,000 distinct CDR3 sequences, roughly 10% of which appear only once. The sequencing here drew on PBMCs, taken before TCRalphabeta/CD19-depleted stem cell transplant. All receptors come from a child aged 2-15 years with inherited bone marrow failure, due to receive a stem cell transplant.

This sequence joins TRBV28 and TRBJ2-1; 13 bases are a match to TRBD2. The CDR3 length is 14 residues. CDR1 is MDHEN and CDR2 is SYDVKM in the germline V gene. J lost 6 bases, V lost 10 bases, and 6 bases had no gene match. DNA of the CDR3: TGTGCCACCAGACTAGCGGGAGGCCTCAATGAGCAGTTCTTC. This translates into CATRLAGGLNEQFF. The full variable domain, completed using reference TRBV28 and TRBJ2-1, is DVKVTQSSRYLVKRTGEKVFLECVQDMDHENMFWYRQDPGLGLRLIYFSYDVKMKEKGDIPEGYSVSREKKERFSLILESASTNQTSMYLCATRLAGGLNEQFFGPGTRLTVL.

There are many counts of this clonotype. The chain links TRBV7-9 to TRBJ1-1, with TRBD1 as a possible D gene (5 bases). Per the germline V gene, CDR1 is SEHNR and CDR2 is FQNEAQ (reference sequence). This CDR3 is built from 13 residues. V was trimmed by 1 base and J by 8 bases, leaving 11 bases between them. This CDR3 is CASSLVGRQEAFF. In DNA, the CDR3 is TGTGCCAGCAGCTTAGTGGGTAGACAGGAAGCTTTCTTT.

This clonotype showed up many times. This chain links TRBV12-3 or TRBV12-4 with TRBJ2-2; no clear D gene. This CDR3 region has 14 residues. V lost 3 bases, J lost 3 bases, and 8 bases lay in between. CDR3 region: CASSFVRDTGELFF. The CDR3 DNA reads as TGTGCCAGCAGTTTCGTTCGGGACACCGGGGAGCTGTTTTTT.